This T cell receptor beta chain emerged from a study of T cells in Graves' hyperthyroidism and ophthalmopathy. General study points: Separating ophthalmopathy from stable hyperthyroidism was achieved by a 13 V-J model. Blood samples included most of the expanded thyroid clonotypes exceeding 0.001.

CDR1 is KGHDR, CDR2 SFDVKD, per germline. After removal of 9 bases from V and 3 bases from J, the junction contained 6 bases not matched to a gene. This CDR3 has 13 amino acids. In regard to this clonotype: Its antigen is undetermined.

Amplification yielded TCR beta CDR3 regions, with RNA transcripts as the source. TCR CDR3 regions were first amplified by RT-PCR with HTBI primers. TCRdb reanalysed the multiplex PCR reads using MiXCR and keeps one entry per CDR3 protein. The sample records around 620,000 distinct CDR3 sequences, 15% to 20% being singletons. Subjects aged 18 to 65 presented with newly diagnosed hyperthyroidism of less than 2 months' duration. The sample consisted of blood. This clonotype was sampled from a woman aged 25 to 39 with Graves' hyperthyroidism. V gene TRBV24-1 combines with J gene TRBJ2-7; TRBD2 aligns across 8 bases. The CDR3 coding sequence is TGTGCCACCTCACGCAGCGGGAGCTACGAGCAGTACTTC. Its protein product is CATSRSGSYEQYF.